This entry describes one TCR beta chain. This entry belongs to a study of control samples from healthy donors and cancer patients. Repertoires were generated with immunoSEQ multiplex PCR, while TCRdb's copy carries only in-frame clones and drops some. The repertoire holds about 220,000 clones, with around 94% as singletons. The sequencing input was blood. This clonotype was sampled from a man between 45 and 60 years old in good health.

The CDR3 DNA reads TGTGCCAGCAGCGTAGGGGGGACAGGCTCCTACGAGCAGTACTTC. This translates into CASSVGGTGSYEQYF. This chain joins TRBV9 and TRBJ2-7; 8 bases map to TRBD1. The CDR3 runs 15 residues. V lost 0 bases and J lost 0; bases outside the gene matches: 2. Germline values: CDR1 SGDLS, CDR2 YYNGEE.